The 29 T cell receptor beta chains below all came from one sample that was sequenced in a study of cytomegalovirus exposure and HLA in healthy donors. 60 Vbeta and 13 Jbeta primers were used in PCR. Method: immunoSEQ multiplex PCR; TCRdb's copy keeps in-frame clones and lacks some. The table has about 86,000 clones, roughly 72% seen once; the top ten hold around 6.5%. Sequenced input: PBMCs. These receptors were taken from a woman between 45 and 65 years old in good health and CMV-seropositive.

The chain has TRBV28 and TRBJ1-5; D gene ambiguous. This CDR3 contains 12 residues. CDR1 is MDHEN, CDR2 SYDVKM, per germline. The ends were cut back, 11 bases at V and 2 bases at J, with 10 bases in the middle. CDR3 residues: CACWAGNQPQHF. Here the CDR3 DNA reads TGTGCCTGCTGGGCCGGCAATCAGCCCCAGCATTTT.

The chain is built from TRBV6-1 and TRBJ1-3, with D perhaps TRBD1 (6 bases). With 8 bases removed from V and 8 bases from J, the gap between germline ends came to 19 bases. The CDR3 runs 14 residues. The germline V gene encodes CDR1 MNHNS and CDR2 SASEGT. The CDR3 coding sequence is TGTGCCAGCCTTCACGAGACAGGAACAGACACCATATATTTT. It is translated as CASLHETGTDTIYF.

The chain uses TRBV15 and TRBJ2-7, with a tentative D call TRBD1 (6 bases). Per the germline V gene, CDR1 is LNHNV and CDR2 is YYDKDF (reference sequence). Trimming pared 4 bases from V and 6 bases from J, leaving 16 bases between. The CDR3 contains 14 residues. CDR3 sequence (DNA): TGTGCCACCAGCATCTTCCGGGACAAGGGCGAGCAGTACTTC. This codes for CATSIFRDKGEQYF.

The rearrangement links TRBV5-6 to TRBJ2-2; TRBD2 matches at 8 bases. The CDR3 is 15 amino acids. The ends lost 1 base at V and 4 bases at J; junction bases unmatched: 3. Per the germline V gene, CDR1 is SGHDT and CDR2 is YYEEEE. The CDR3 here is CASSLPGGPTGELFF. CDR3 DNA: TGTGCCAGCAGCTTGCCGGGAGGGCCCACCGGGGAGCTGTTTTTT.

This CDR3 is CASSAGTLDEQYF. The CDR3 coding sequence is TGTGCCAGCAGCGCCGGGACTTTGGACGAGCAGTACTTC. The chain uses TRBV13 and TRBJ2-7; D is perhaps TRBD2 (6 bases). With 5 bases removed from V and 5 bases from J, the gap between germline ends came to 13 bases. The CDR3 has 13 residues. The germline V gene has CDR1 PRHDT and CDR2 FYEKMQ (reference sequence).

This clone has only a few counts. The genes are TRBV27 and TRBJ1-1; D is unclear. V was shortened by 6 bases and J by 5 bases, with 13 bases between the two germline ends. CDR3 size: 13 residues. Germline values: CDR1 MNHEY, CDR2 SMNVEV (reference sequence). The CDR3 coding sequence is TGTGCCAGCAGCGGCAGAACGGGTACTGAAGCTTTCTTT. It encodes CASSGRTGTEAFF.

Points on this clone: This sample also contains other DNA sequences that code for the same CDR3. The gene calls are TRBV2 and TRBJ1-2; tentatively, D is TRBD1 (6 bases). This CDR3 region has 12 residues. The germline V gene encodes CDR1 SNHLY and CDR2 FYNNEI. V lost 7 bases, J lost 3 bases, and 9 bases lay in between. CDR3 in amino acids: CASNRADYGYTF. DNA for the CDR3: TGTGCCAGCAACAGGGCTGACTATGGCTACACCTTC. Full variable domain (rest looked up from reference TRBV2 and TRBJ1-2): EPEVTQTPSHQVTQMGQEVILRCVPISNHLYFYWYRQILGQKVEFLVSFYNNEISEKSEIFDDQFSVERPDGSNFTLKIRSTKLEDSAMYFCASNRADYGYTFGSGTRLTVV.

V is TRBV15 and J is TRBJ2-5; no clear D gene. Trimming cost V 5 bases and J 5 bases, with 15 bases left between them. CDR1 is LNHNV, CDR2 YYDKDF, per germline (reference sequence). The CDR3 totals 14 residues. CDR3 DNA sequence: TGTGCCACCAGCGCCCGAGGAAGAATCGAGACCCAGTACTTC. This translates into CATSARGRIETQYF.

The gene calls are TRBV10-3 and TRBJ1-5, with D possibly matching TRBD1 (6 bases). Germline V gene data show CDR1 as ENHRY and CDR2 as SYGVKD. The CDR3 has 13 amino acids. V lost 8 bases, J lost 7 bases, and 15 bases lay in between. CDR3 DNA sequence: TGTGCCATCTCCCCAGGGGTCGACCAGCCCCAGCATTTT. Its translation: CAISPGVDQPQHF.

This clone was seen a single time. With only one base between it and a far larger clone, this is likely a read error. The chain employs TRBV10-3 and TRBJ2-7, with 7 bases matching TRBD2. The CDR3 totals 16 residues. Germline lookup yields CDR1 ENHRY and CDR2 SYGVKD. The ends lost 5 bases at V and 3 bases at J; junction bases unmatched: 13. CDR3 sequence reads: CAISYPPSGIRYEQYF. CDR3 DNA sequence: TGTGCCATCAGTTACCCCCCTAGCGGCATTCGCTACGAGCAGTACTTC.

The chain joins TRBV30 to TRBJ2-1; D is undetermined. V shed 2 bases and J shed 0 bases, with 5 bases lying between them. CDR3 size: 13 residues. Per the germline V gene, CDR1 is GTSNPN and CDR2 is SVGIG (reference sequence). The CDR3 nucleotides are TGTGCCTGGAGTCCGAGCTCCTACAATGAGCAGTTCTTC. This translates into CAWSPSSYNEQFF.

This clone was counted between two and nine times. The chain is built from TRBV15 and TRBJ2-2, with no clear D. Germline-derived CDR1 and CDR2 are LNHNV and YYDKDF (reference sequence). This CDR3 contains 13 residues. The ends were cut back, 6 bases at V and 8 bases at J, with 13 bases in the middle. CDR3 protein: CATSRALVGELFF. CDR3 nucleotides: TGTGCCACCAGTCGAGCGCTGGTGGGGGAGCTGTTTTTT.

For the CDR3, the DNA is TGTGCCAGCCGAGGGGGATCTAATGAAAAACTGTTTTTT. This codes for CASRGGSNEKLFF. This chain uses TRBV6-1 with TRBJ1-4; a possible D gene is TRBD1 (6 bases). V lost 8 bases and J lost 3, with 10 bases in between. The germline CDR1 and CDR2 sequences are MNHNS and SASEGT. The CDR3 is 13 amino acids.

This rearrangement joins TRBV6-1 to TRBJ2-3; D might be TRBD1 (5 bases). This CDR3 has 16 residues. Trimming stripped 3 bases from V and 2 bases from J, with 15 bases between. Germline values: CDR1 MNHNS, CDR2 SASEGT. CDR3 coding DNA: TGTGCCAGCAGTGAGACAGCAGGCGGATCCACAGATACGCAGTATTTT. Translating gives CASSETAGGSTDTQYF.

The DNA for the CDR3 is TGTGCCATCAGTGAGTCGACAGGGGCCCCCAATGAAAAACTGTTTTTT. This codes for CAISESTGAPNEKLFF. The V and J genes are TRBV10-3 and TRBJ1-4; 8 bases are a match to TRBD1. The CDR3 has 16 amino acids. Trimming cost V 0 bases and J 5 bases; bases outside gene matches: 5. Germline V lookup: CDR1 ENHRY, CDR2 SYGVKD.

The sample holds one count of this clone. CDR3 nucleotide sequence: TGTGCCAGCAGTTTATTAAGTGGACTTGGCGGGGGGGAGCAGTACTTC. Amino acids: CASSLLSGLGGGEQYF. The rearrangement links TRBV27 to TRBJ2-7, with 8 bases lining up with TRBD2. The germline gives CDR1 MNHEY, CDR2 SMNVEV (reference sequence). The V gene end was trimmed by 1 base and the J gene end by 7 bases; junction bases not matched to a gene: 12. There are 16 residues in the CDR3.

Here the CDR3 DNA reads TGTGCCTGGAGTGCGCGACAGCCTAATTCACCCCTCCACTTT. Protein product: CAWSARQPNSPLHF. The genes are TRBV30 and TRBJ1-6; TRBD1 is a possible D gene (5 bases). The germline gives CDR1 GTSNPN, CDR2 SVGIG (reference sequence). The V end lost 1 base, the J end lost 6 bases, and 10 bases lay between the germline ends. The CDR3 has 14 amino acids. The variable domain in full, completed from reference TRBV30 and TRBJ1-6, reads SQTIHQWPATLVQPVGSPLSLECTVEGTSNPNLYWYRQAAGRGLQLLFYSVGIGQISSEVPQNLSASRPQDRQFILSSKKLLLSDSGFYLCAWSARQPNSPLHFGNGTRLTVT.

The chain recombines TRBV19 with TRBJ2-2; D ambiguous. The CDR3 extends over 14 amino acids. Per the germline V gene, CDR1 is LNHDA and CDR2 is SQIVND (reference sequence). With 3 bases removed from V and 5 bases from J, the gap between germline ends came to 10 bases. The CDR3 sequence is CASSISPYTGELFF. The CDR3 DNA reads as TGTGCCAGTAGTATCTCCCCCTATACCGGGGAGCTGTTTTTT.

The sample holds a few counts of this clone. The rearrangement links TRBV6-7 to TRBJ2-5, with D tentatively TRBD1 (5 bases). TRBV6-7 is assigned to the ORF class and has an uncertain function. V was shortened by 4 bases and J by 5 bases, with 20 bases between the two germline ends. CDR3 length: 16 residues. CDR3 loop: CASSSRIVGDKETQYF. Here the CDR3 DNA reads TGTGCCAGCAGTTCTCGGATTGTAGGGGATAAGGAGACCCAGTACTTC.

The chain uses TRBV11-3 and TRBJ1-2; the match to TRBD1 covers 8 bases. The V gene end was trimmed by 4 bases and the J gene end by 6 bases; junction bases not matched to a gene: 4. CDR3 size: 13 residues. Per germline, CDR1 SGHNT and CDR2 YENEEA. The CDR3 DNA follows: TGTGCCAGCAGCTCGGACAGGGACCATGGCTACACCTTC. Translation: CASSSDRDHGYTF.

This chain connects TRBV6-4 to TRBJ1-2; tentative D call: TRBD1 (6 bases). This CDR3 has 10 residues. V was pared by 11 bases and J by 7 bases, with 11 bases between. Germline CDR1 reads MRHNA; CDR2 reads SNTAGT. The CDR3 reads CASRGSGYTF. CDR3 in DNA: TGTGCCTCAAGGGGGTCTGGCTACACCTTC.

CDR3 in DNA: TGTGCCAGCAGCTCCGGAGCGGGAGCGGCGGGCGGGGAGCTGTTTTTT. Protein sequence: CASSSGAGAAGGELFF. The chain uses TRBV5-6 and TRBJ2-2, with 8 bases that match TRBD2. In germline, CDR1 is SGHDT, CDR2 YYEEEE. This CDR3 is built from 16 residues. Germline trimming cut 3 bases from V and 7 bases from J; bases unmatched to any gene: 11.

The V gene is TRBV18, the J gene TRBJ2-5; TRBD2 aligns across 9 bases. V shed 5 bases and J 2 bases; nucleotides not matched to a gene: 3. This CDR3 has 14 residues. The V gene's germline CDR1 is KGHSH and CDR2 LQKENI. CDR3 sequence (DNA): TGTGCCAGCTCAGCTAGCGGGGCACAAGAGACCCAGTACTTC. It is translated as CASSASGAQETQYF.

The rearrangement links TRBV9 to TRBJ2-7; maybe TRBD2 (6 bases). Germline V gene data show CDR1 as SGDLS and CDR2 as YYNGEE. The CDR3 covers 12 residues. V was cut by 7 bases and J by 7 bases, with 15 bases left in between. The CDR3 DNA follows: TGTGCCAGCGGGGGACTGGGACTGGAGCAGTACTTC. Protein product: CASGGLGLEQYF.

The chain is built from TRBV10-3 and TRBJ2-7; a weak D match, TRBD2 (5 bases). This CDR3 comprises 15 residues. V lost 0 bases to trimming and J lost 7 bases, with 16 bases between them. The germline gives CDR1 ENHRY, CDR2 SYGVKD. The CDR3 DNA is TGTGCCATCAGTGAGTCTTCCGACTCCTCGGGAGAGCAGTACTTC. It specifies CAISESSDSSGEQYF.

The chain employs TRBV29-1 and TRBJ1-2, with 8 bases aligning to TRBD1. The CDR3 is 13 residues long. In germline, CDR1 is SQVTM, CDR2 ANQGSEA. J lost 0 bases, V lost 4 bases, and 1 base had no gene match. The CDR3 DNA reads TGCAGCGTTGCAGGGGGCCCTAACTATGGCTACACCTTC. Translated, it gives CSVAGGPNYGYTF.

CDR3 amino acids: CASSRDTNYGYTF. The CDR3 DNA reads as TGTGCCAGCAGCAGGGACACTAACTATGGCTACACCTTC. The chain combines TRBV5-8 with TRBJ1-2, with a tentative D call TRBD1 (6 bases). V gave up 4 bases and J gave up 0 bases, with 7 bases separating them. The length of the CDR3 is 13 residues. Germline assignment: CDR1 SGHTS and CDR2 YDEGEE.

The J gene is TRBJ1-5, the V gene TRBV13; perhaps TRBD1 as D (6 bases). V gave up 5 bases and J gave up 3 bases, with 11 bases separating them. Germline V gives CDR1 PRHDT, CDR2 FYEKMQ (reference sequence). CDR3 length equals 14 residues. For the CDR3, the DNA is TGTGCCAGCAGCAAGGGACACATCAATCAGCCCCAGCATTTT. Translating it yields CASSKGHINQPQHF.

V and J are TRBV29-1 and TRBJ1-2, with TRBD1 matching 7 bases. The CDR3 runs to 13 residues. Germline-derived CDR1 and CDR2 are SQVTM and ANQGSEA. The V segment lost 4 bases and the J segment 2 bases; nucleotides outside the gene matches: 4. The CDR3: CSVGGQENYGYTF. CDR3 DNA: TGCAGCGTTGGCGGACAGGAGAACTATGGCTACACCTTC. Combining the CDR3 with reference TRBV29-1 and TRBJ1-2 gives the whole variable domain SAVISQKPSRDICQRGTSLTIQCQVDSQVTMMFWYRQQPGQSLTLIATANQGSEATYESGFVIDKFPISRPNLTFSTLTVSNMSPEDSSIYLCSVGGQENYGYTFGSGTRLTVV.